This T cell receptor beta chain is drawn from a study of blood T cell repertoires in COVID-19. Across the study: The origin of the acute and convalescent COVID-19 samples was the United States, Italy and Spain.

This clone showed up just once. The protocol was immunoSEQ multiplex PCR, while the TCRdb copy is restricted to in-frame clones and leaves out a portion. The sample lists 40,000 or so clones, about 86% seen once, with more than 5% in the top ten. Germline V gene sequence: CDR1 MNHEY, CDR2 SMNVEV (reference sequence). This CDR3 contains 15 residues. The trim removed 0 bases at V and 4 bases at J, leaving 3 bases unmatched. The TCR originated in a man in his forties with active COVID-19. The chain combines TRBV27 with TRBJ2-7; 10 nucleotides align to TRBD1. Sequencing was performed on peripheral blood. In DNA form, the CDR3 reads TGTGCCAGCAGTTTATCCGACAGGGGGCTTTACGAGCAGTACTTC. It specifies CASSLSDRGLYEQYF.